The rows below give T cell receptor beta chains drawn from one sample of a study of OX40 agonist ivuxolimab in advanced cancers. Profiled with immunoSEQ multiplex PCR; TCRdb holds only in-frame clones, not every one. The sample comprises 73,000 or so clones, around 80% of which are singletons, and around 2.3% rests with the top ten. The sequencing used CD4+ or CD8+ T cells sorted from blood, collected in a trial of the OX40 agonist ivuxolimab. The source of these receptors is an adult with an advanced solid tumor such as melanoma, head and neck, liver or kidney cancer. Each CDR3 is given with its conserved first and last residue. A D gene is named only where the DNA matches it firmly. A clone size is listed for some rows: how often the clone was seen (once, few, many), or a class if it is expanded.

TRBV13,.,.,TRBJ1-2,CASSLMAKGNYGYTF,TGTGCCAGCAGCTTAATGGCCAAAGGCAACTATGGCTACACCTTC
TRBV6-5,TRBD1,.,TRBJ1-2,CASSLQGALGYTF,TGTGCCAGCAGCCTACAGGGGGCGCTGGGCTACACCTTC
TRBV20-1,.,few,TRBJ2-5,CSANRGETQYF,TGCAGTGCTAATCGTGGAGAGACCCAGTACTTC
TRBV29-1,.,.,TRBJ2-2,CSVGRTPGELFF,TGCAGCGTTGGTCGGACCCCCGGGGAGCTGTTTTTT
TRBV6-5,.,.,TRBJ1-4,CASSFDGGGRKKLFF,TGTGCCAGCAGTTTTGACGGGGGGGGACGGAAAAAACTGTTTTTT
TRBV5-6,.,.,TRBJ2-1,CASSPDAGANEQFF,TGTGCCAGCAGCCCCGATGCAGGGGCCAATGAGCAGTTCTTC
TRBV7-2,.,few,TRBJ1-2,CASSVPSGGLNYGYTF,TGTGCCAGCAGCGTACCCTCCGGGGGGCTCAACTATGGCTACACCTTC
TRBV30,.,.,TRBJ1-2,CAWRGYGYTF,TGTGCCTGGAGAGGCTATGGCTACACCTTC
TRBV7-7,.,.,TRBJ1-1,CASSLQENTEAFF,TGTGCCAGCAGCTTACAGGAGAACACTGAAGCTTTCTTT
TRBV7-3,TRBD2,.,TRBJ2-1,CASSPGGTSGEGEQFF,TGTGCCAGCAGCCCTGGGGGGACTAGCGGGGAGGGTGAGCAGTTCTTC
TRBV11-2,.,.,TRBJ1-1,CASSLTPGGNTEAFF,TGTGCCAGCAGCTTGACCCCCGGAGGGAACACTGAAGCTTTCTTT
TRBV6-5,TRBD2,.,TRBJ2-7,CASSTPLAGYEQYF,TGTGCCAGCTCCACCCCCCTAGCGGGATACGAGCAGTACTTC
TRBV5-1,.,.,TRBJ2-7,CASKLTWGSYEQYF,TGCGCCAGCAAACTAACCTGGGGATCCTACGAGCAGTACTTC
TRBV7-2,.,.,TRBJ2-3,CASSLSAGRTDTQYF,TGTGCCAGCAGCTTATCGGCGGGCCGCACAGATACGCAGTATTTT
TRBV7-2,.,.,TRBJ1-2,CASRLRRARGYTF,TGTGCCAGCAGATTAAGACGGGCTCGGGGCTACACCTTC
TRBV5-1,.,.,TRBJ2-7,CASSLLGGARNEQYF,TGCGCCAGCAGCTTGCTCGGGGGCGCGCGCAACGAGCAGTACTTC
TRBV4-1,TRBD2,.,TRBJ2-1,CASSQPRGTSGYDEQFF,TGCGCCAGCAGCCAACCTAGGGGGACTAGCGGTTATGATGAGCAGTTCTTC
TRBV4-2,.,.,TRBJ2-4,CASSQGETAKNIQYF,TGTGCCAGCAGCCAAGGAGAGACAGCGAAAAACATTCAGTACTTC
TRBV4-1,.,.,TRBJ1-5,CASSQGLNQPQHF,TGCGCCAGCAGCCAAGGGCTCAATCAGCCCCAGCATTTT
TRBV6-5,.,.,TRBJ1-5,CASSSRNQPQHF,TGTGCCAGCAGTTCAAGGAATCAGCCCCAGCATTTT
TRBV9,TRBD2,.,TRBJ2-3,CASSGGLAGVDTQYF,TGTGCCAGCAGCGGAGGACTAGCGGGAGTAGATACGCAGTATTTT
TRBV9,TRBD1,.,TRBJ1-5,CASSRGQGRNQPQHF,TGTGCCAGCAGCCGAGGACAGGGTCGCAATCAGCCCCAGCATTTT